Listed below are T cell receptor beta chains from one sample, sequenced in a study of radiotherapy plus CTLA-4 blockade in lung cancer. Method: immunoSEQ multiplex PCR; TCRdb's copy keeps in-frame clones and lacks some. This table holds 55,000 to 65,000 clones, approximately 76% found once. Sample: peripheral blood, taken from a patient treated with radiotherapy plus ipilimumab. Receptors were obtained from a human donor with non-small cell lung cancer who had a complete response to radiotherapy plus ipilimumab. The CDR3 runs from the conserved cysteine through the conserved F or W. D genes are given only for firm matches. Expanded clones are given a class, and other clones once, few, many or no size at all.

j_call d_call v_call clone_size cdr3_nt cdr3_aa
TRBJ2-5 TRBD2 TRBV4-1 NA TGCGCCAGCAGCCAAGATCGGTTCACCGGACTAGCGGGGGCCTCGGGGACCCAGTACTTC CASSQDRFTGLAGASGTQYF
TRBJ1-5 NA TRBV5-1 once TGCGCCAGCAGCTTAACAGGGTCCTTCAATCAGCCCCAGCATTTT CASSLTGSFNQPQHF
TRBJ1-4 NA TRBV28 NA TGTGCCAGCAGAACAACAGGGAGCGAAAAACTGTTTTTT CASRTTGSEKLFF
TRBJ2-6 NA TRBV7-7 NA TGTGCTAGCAGCTCGGGTAGCTCTGGGGCCAACGTCCTGACTTTC CASSSGSSGANVLTF
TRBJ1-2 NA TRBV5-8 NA TGTGCCAGCAGCTTGGAGGCAGACCCGGGGTACTATGGCTACACCTTC CASSLEADPGYYGYTF
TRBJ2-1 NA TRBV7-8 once TGTGCCAGCAGCCCCCGGACTAACAATGAGCAGTTCTTC CASSPRTNNEQFF
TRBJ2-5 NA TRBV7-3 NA TGTGCCAGCAGCTTAACAGGGGGCCAAGAGACCCAGTACTTC CASSLTGGQETQYF
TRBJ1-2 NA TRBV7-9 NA TGTGCCAGCAGCTATGGAGGGACTTCAGCTTGGGATGGCTACACCTTC CASSYGGTSAWDGYTF
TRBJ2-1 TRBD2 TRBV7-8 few TGTGCCAGCAGCCTCCGATACACCGGGACTAGCCCCTATCCTACGCATGAGCAGTTCTTC CASSLRYTGTSPYPTHEQFF
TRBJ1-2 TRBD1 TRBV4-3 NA TGCGCCAGCAGCCATAGGGACAGGGCGAACTATGGCTACACCTTC CASSHRDRANYGYTF
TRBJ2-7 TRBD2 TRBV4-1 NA TGCGCCAGCAGCCAAGATATAGCGGGGGGTAACTCCTACGAGCAGTACTTC CASSQDIAGGNSYEQYF
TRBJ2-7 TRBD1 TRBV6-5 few TGTGCCAGCAGCTCGACAGGGGGCAGCGAGCAGTACTTC CASSSTGGSEQYF
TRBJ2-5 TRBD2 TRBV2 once TGTGCCAGCAGTGAAGTTGGAGCGGGAGGGGGACAAGAGACCCAGTACTTC CASSEVGAGGGQETQYF
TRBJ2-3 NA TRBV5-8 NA TGTGCCAGCAGCTTGGCCCCCCTGGATACGCAGTATTTT CASSLAPLDTQYF
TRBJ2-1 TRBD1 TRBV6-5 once TGTGCCAGCAGTTACGCCGGACAGGGTGTCAATGAGCAGTTCTTC CASSYAGQGVNEQFF
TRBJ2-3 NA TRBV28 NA TGTGCCAGCAGTCCCTTATGGGGGGGCGGTGGGCACACAGATACGCAGTATTTT CASSPLWGGGGHTDTQYF
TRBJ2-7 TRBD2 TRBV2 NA TGTGCCAGCAGTGCCGGGACTAACCGGGACGAGCAGTACTTC CASSAGTNRDEQYF
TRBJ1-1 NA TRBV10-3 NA TGTGCCATCAGTGAGTCTGGGCGCATGAACACTGAAGCTTTCTTT CAISESGRMNTEAFF
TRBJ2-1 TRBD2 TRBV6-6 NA TGTGCCAGCAGTTACCCTAGCGGGAGAGTCTACAATGAGCAGTTCTTC CASSYPSGRVYNEQFF
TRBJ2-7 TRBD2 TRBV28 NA TGTGCCAGCAGTTTACCCGGACTAGCGGGAGGCTCCTACGAGCAGTACTTC CASSLPGLAGGSYEQYF
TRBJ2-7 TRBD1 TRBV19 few TGTGCCAGTAGTCCCTCCGGGACAGGGTCCTACGAGCAGTACTTC CASSPSGTGSYEQYF
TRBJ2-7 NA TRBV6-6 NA TGTGCCAGCCAAGGGACACTGTATTACTACGAGCAGTACTTC CASQGTLYYYEQYF
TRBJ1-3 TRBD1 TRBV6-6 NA TGTGCCAGCAGTTATACGACCCAGGGACAGGGAAACACCATATATTTT CASSYTTQGQGNTIYF
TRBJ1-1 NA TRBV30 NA TGTGCCTGGAGTGTCCGGGGGGGCACGAACACTGAAGCTTTCTTT CAWSVRGGTNTEAFF
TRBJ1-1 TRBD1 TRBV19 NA TGTGCCAGTATCAGGGGGCAGACGAACACTGAAGCTTTCTTT CASIRGQTNTEAFF
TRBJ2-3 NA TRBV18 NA TGTGCCAGCTCACCACCCTTGAGACAGAACACAGATACGCAGTATTTT CASSPPLRQNTDTQYF
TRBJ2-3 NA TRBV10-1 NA TGCGCCAGCAGCGCTGCAGGGAGGAAAGATACGCAGTATTTT CASSAAGRKDTQYF
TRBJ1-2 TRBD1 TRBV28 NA TGTGCCAGCAGTTTGGACAGGGACTATGGCTACACCTTC CASSLDRDYGYTF
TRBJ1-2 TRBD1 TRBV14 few TGTGCCAGCAGCCAAGGGCGGACAGGTATAACTCCCAACTATGGCTACACCTTC CASSQGRTGITPNYGYTF
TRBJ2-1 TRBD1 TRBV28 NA TGTGCCAGCATCCCCCCCCTGGGACAGACTTACAATGAGCAGTTCTTC CASIPPLGQTYNEQFF
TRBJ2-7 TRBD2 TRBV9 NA TGTGCCAGCAGCGTAGGGGAGGGACTAACCTACGAGCAGTACTTC CASSVGEGLTYEQYF
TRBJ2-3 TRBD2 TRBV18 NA TGTGCCAGCTCACCGGGACTTAGCGGGGGGGCCGGAGATACGCAGTATTTT CASSPGLSGGAGDTQYF
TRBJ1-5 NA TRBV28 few TGTGCCAGCAGTTTCACAGCGGCCAATCAGCCCCAGCATTTT CASSFTAANQPQHF
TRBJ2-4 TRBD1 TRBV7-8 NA TGTGCCAGCAGCCTAAGCGCAGGGACAGGGGCAAAAAACATTCAGTACTTC CASSLSAGTGAKNIQYF
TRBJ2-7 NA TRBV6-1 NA TGTGCCAGCAGTGTAGGTGCGGGATCCTCCTACGAGCAGTACTTC CASSVGAGSSYEQYF
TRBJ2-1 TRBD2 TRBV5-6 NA TGTGCCAGCAGCTCCCGCCGGGGGGGGAATGAGCAGTTCTTC CASSSRRGGNEQFF
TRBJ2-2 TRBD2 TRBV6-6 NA TGTGCCAGCAGCCGCGCCGGGACTAGTGTTCTCGGGGAGCTGTTTTTT CASSRAGTSVLGELFF
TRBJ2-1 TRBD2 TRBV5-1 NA TGCGCCAGCAGCCTGTCCCTAAGCGGGGGGGTTGACAATGAGCAGTTCTTC CASSLSLSGGVDNEQFF
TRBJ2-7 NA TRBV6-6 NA TGTGCCAGCAGTTACGAGTCCTTCCAATACGAGCAGTACTTC CASSYESFQYEQYF
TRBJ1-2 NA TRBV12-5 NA TGTGCTAGTGGTTTTAGGACAGCCGGTGCTAACTATGGCTACACCTTC CASGFRTAGANYGYTF
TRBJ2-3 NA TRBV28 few TGTGCCAGCAGTGCAACCAGGGTTCCAGATACGCAGTATTTT CASSATRVPDTQYF
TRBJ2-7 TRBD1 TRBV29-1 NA TGCAGCGTTGAGAGGACAGGCTCCTACGAGCAGTACTTC CSVERTGSYEQYF